Here is one T cell receptor beta chain with its context. The data derive from a study of cytomegalovirus exposure and HLA in healthy donors. Data came from immunoSEQ multiplex PCR; TCRdb stores just in-frame clones and leaves some out. The sample carries 200,000 or so clones, 84% recorded once. Per germline, CDR1 MNHNS and CDR2 SASEGT. The V end lost 1 base, the J end lost 0 bases, and 16 bases lay between the germline ends. The CDR3 loop spans 19 amino acids. This chain joins TRBV6-1 and TRBJ2-6, with a weak D call TRBD1 (5 bases). The TCR sequence derives from a man between 18 and 35 years old in good health and CMV-seropositive. What was sequenced was PBMCs. The CDR3: CASSEGWTKTFSGANVLTF. The DNA of the CDR3 is TGTGCCAGCAGTGAAGGCTGGACAAAAACTTTCTCTGGGGCCAACGTCCTGACTTTC.